This T cell receptor (beta chain) is from a study of shared clonotypes between healthy human individuals. At the level of the study: Donor ages ranged 18 to 49 years: two women, a few men.

An even split of each subset's genomic DNA across several immunoSEQ plates was performed. Per the authors' pipeline: Junction-only sequences produced by ImmunoSEQ had no quality scores, so filtering differed. Sequenced by immunoSEQ multiplex PCR; TCRdb stores in-frame clones only, minus some. V, J and clone size are taken as reported in that table, and D and trimming were inferred from the DNA itself. The sample has some 2,500,000 clones; over 85% are singletons. The CDR3 is made up of 14 amino acids. V dropped 4 bases and J dropped 2 bases, with 12 bases sitting between them. CDR1 is SGHDT, CDR2 YYEEEE, per germline. This clone has a handful of counts. In the CD4+ fraction, cells were divided into CD45RA+ naive and CD45RA-negative memory subsets.

Sequencing input: naive CD4+ T cells from PBMCs. Subset defined: CD45RA+ positively selected. This receptor was identified in a man aged 18 to 29 in good health. Some clones in this sample may be carry-over from other donors' samples. The genes are TRBV5-6 and TRBJ1-1; D gene ambiguous. CDR3: CASSPTRVNTEAFF. Written as DNA, the CDR3 is TGTGCCAGCAGCCCGACAAGGGTCAACACTGAAGCTTTCTTT.